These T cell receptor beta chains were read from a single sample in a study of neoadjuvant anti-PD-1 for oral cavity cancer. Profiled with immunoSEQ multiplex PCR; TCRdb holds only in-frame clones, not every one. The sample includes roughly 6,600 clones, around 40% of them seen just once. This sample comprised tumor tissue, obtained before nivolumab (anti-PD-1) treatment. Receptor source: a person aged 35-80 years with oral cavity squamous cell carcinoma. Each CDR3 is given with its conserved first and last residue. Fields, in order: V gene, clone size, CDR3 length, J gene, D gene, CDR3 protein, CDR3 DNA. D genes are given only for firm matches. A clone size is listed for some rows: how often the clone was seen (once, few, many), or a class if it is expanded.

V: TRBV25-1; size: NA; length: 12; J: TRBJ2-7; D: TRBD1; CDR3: CASGRGSYEQYF; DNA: TGTGCCAGCGGCAGGGGGTCCTACGAGCAGTACTTC
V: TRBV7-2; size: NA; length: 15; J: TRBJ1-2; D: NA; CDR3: CASSLEVAVRYGYTF; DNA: TGTGCCAGCAGCTTAGAGGTAGCTGTTAGGTATGGCTACACCTTC
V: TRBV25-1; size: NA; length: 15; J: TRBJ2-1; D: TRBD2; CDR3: CASSDSGVSYNEQFF; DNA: TGTGCCAGCAGTGACAGCGGGGTTTCCTACAATGAGCAGTTCTTC
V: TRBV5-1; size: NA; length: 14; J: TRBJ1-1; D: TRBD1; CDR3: CASSLTGGDTEAFF; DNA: TGCGCCAGCAGCTTAACAGGGGGAGACACTGAAGCTTTCTTT
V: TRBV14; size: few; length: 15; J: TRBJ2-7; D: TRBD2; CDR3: CASSQGAGVSYEQYF; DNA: TGTGCCAGCAGCCAAGGAGCGGGGGTATCCTACGAGCAGTACTTC
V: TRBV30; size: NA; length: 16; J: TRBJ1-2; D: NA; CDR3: CAWRLRGGGLNYGYTF; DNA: TGTGCCTGGAGGCTAAGAGGCGGGGGTTTAAACTATGGCTACACCTTC
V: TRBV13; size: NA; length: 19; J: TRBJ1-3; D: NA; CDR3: CASSLGVGLWTVSGNTIYF; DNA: TGTGCCAGCAGCTTAGGCGTCGGACTATGGACAGTATCTGGAAACACCATATATTTT
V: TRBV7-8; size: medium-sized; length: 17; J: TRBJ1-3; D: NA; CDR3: CASSLTVAAGIGNTIYF; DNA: TGTGCCAGCAGCTTAACGGTTGCGGCAGGGATAGGAAACACCATATATTTT
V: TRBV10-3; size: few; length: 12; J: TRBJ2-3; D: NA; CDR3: CAISWGTDTQYF; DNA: TGTGCCATCAGTTGGGGCACAGATACGCAGTATTTT
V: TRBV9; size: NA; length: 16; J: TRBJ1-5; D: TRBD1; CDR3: CASSAGQGARGQPQHF; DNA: TGTGCCAGCAGCGCGGGACAGGGGGCTCGTGGTCAGCCCCAGCATTTT
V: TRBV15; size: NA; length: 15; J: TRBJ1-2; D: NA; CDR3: CATSISSGGNYGYTF; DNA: TGTGCCACCAGCATCTCGAGCGGGGGTAACTATGGCTACACCTTC
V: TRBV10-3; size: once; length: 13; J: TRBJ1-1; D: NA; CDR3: CAIASGTPDQTFF; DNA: TGTGCCATAGCATCAGGGACACCGGACCAAACTTTCTTT
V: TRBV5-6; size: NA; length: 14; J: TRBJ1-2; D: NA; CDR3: CASSLSQIHYGLAF; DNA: TGTGCCAGCAGCTTATCACAGATCCACTATGGCTTGGCCTTC